Listed below are T cell receptor beta chains from one sample, sequenced in a study of T cells expressing NK-cell markers. Reprocessing the 5' RACE reads, TCRdb reports a single entry for every CDR3 protein and omits DNA. The repertoire shows about 260,000 distinct CDR3 sequences; the top ten hold 4% to 4.5%. Sequencing was carried out using blood T cells: a sorted CD56 or NKG2C T cell subset, CD4+ or CD8+ T cells, or bulk PBMC T cells (not recorded which). These receptors were obtained from a woman between 18 and 75 years old in good health. Each CDR3 is given with its conserved first and last residue. Each record gives: J gene, V gene, CDR3 protein.

j_gene: TRBJ1-5; v_gene: TRBV7-2; CDR3aa: CASSRDSGNQPQHF
j_gene: TRBJ1-1; v_gene: TRBV2; CDR3aa: CASTSYGAGNTEAFF
j_gene: TRBJ1-1; v_gene: TRBV6-5; CDR3aa: CASSYSWPGGTVNTEAFF
j_gene: TRBJ2-1; v_gene: TRBV7-3; CDR3aa: CASSLGTVTSYNEQFF
j_gene: TRBJ2-1; v_gene: TRBV20-1; CDR3aa: CSATAGESYNEQFF
j_gene: TRBJ1-5; v_gene: TRBV9; CDR3aa: CASSVDVDGPQHF
j_gene: TRBJ2-5; v_gene: TRBV5-1; CDR3aa: CASSLLAAQGTQYF
j_gene: TRBJ2-4; v_gene: TRBV7-2; CDR3aa: CASSPPLTAKNIQYF
j_gene: TRBJ2-7; v_gene: TRBV12-3/TRBV12-4; CDR3aa: CASSSLAGLLEQYF
j_gene: TRBJ2-7; v_gene: TRBV28; CDR3aa: CASSLPTSGNYEQYF
j_gene: TRBJ2-7; v_gene: TRBV10-3; CDR3aa: CAISLAGGPGEQYF
j_gene: TRBJ1-1; v_gene: TRBV7-8; CDR3aa: CASSLAAGNTEAFF
j_gene: TRBJ1-2; v_gene: TRBV7-9; CDR3aa: CASSLSQGAFGYTF
j_gene: TRBJ2-3; v_gene: TRBV5-5; CDR3aa: CASSLLGTGNTDTQYF